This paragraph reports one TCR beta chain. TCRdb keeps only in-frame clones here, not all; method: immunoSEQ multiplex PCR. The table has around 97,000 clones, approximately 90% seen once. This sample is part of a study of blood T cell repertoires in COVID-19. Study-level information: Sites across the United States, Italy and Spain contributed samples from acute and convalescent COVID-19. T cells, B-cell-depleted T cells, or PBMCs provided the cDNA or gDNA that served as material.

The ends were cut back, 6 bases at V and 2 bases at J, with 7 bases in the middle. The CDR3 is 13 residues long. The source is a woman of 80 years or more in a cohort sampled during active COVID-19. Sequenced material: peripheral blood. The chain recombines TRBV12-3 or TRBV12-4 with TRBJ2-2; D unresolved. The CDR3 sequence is CASRKLNTGELFF. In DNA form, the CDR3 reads TGTGCCAGCAGGAAACTTAACACCGGGGAGCTGTTTTTT.